The entry below gives a single T cell receptor beta chain sequence along with its context. The sample comes from a study of blood T cell repertoires in COVID-19. Study details: PBMCs, B-cell-depleted T cells, or T cells provided the cDNA or gDNA that made up the material.

Trimming took 4 bases from V and 2 from J; bases not matched to a gene: 6. The CDR3 covers 15 residues. From germline, CDR1 is MNHEY and CDR2 SVGAGI. Profiled with immunoSEQ multiplex PCR; TCRdb holds only in-frame clones, not every one. The sample yields hundreds of thousands of clones, approximately 85% seen once. The sample comprised peripheral blood. This clonotype originated in a human donor in a cohort sampled during active COVID-19. The chain carries TRBV6-5 and TRBJ2-7, with 9 bases aligning to TRBD1. The CDR3 region is CASSSTGQGTYEQYF. CDR3 nucleotide sequence: TGTGCCAGCAGTTCCACCGGACAGGGGACCTACGAGCAGTACTTC.